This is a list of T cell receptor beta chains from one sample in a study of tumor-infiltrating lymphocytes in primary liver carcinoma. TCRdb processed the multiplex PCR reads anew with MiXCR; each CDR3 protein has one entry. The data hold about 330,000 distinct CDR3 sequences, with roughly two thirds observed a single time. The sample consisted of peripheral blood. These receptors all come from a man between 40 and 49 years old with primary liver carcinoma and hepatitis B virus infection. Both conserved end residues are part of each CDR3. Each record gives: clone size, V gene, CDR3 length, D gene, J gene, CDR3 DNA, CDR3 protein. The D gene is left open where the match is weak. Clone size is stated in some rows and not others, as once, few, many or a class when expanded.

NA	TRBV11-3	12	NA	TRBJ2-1	TGTGCCAACAGCTCCAGCGACCTTGAGCAGTTCTTC	CANSSSDLEQFF
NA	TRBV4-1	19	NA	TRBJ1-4	TGCGCCAGCAGCCAAGGGGTGACGAACCCGGGGGGCGCAGGTGAAAAACTGCTTTTT	CASSQGVTNPGGAGEKLLF
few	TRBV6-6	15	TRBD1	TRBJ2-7	TGTGCCAGCAGTTACTACCGGGACAGGTCCTACGAGCAGTACTTC	CASSYYRDRSYEQYF
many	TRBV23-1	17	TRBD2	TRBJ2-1	TGCGCCAGCAGTCAATACGGCGGGAGGGCCGGTCGAAATGAGCAGTTCTTC	CASSQYGGRAGRNEQFF
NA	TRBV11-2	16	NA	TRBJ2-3	TGTGCCAGCTGCTTAGTAGTAGGGGAACGGTGGGATACGCAGTATTTT	CASCLVVGERWDTQYF
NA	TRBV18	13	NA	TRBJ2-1	TGTGCCAGCTCACCCGGCAGACCTAATGAGCAGTTCTTC	CASSPGRPNEQFF
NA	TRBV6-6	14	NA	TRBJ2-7	TGTGCCAGCAGTTACTCCGGCAGCTCCTACGATCAGTACTTC	CASSYSGSSYDQYF
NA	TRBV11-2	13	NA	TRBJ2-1	TGTGCCAACAGCTTAATCGGGGCTAATGATCAGTTCTTC	CANSLIGANDQFF
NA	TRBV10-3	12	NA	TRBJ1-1	TGTGCCATCGGGCCCCAGGCGGGTGAAGCTTTCTTT	CAIGPQAGEAFF
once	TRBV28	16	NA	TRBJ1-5	TGTGCCAGCAGTCCTATCCCGACAGTCCTAAATCAGCCCCAGCATTTT	CASSPIPTVLNQPQHF
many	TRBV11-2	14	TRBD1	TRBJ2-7	TGTGCCAGCAGCGGGACCGGGACAGTATACGAGCAGTACTTC	CASSGTGTVYEQYF
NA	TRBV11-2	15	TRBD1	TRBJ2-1	TGTTCCAGCAGCGCACGGACAGGGATACCCGTCGAGCAGTTCTTC	CSSSARTGIPVEQFF
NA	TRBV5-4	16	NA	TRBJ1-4	TGTGCCAGCAGCTTGGGGGGGCGCGGCTCTAATGAAAAACTGTTTTTT	CASSLGGRGSNEKLFF
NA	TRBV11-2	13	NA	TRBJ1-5	TGTGCCAACAGCCCTACGAAGGATAAGCCCCAGCATTTT	CANSPTKDKPQHF
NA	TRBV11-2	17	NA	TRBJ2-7	TGTGCCAGCAGCTTAGACCACGGCGGGCAGAGCTCCTACGACCAGTACTTC	CASSLDHGGQSSYDQYF
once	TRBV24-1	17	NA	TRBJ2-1	TGTGCCACCAGTGGGACACTCCTAGCTGGAGATTGGGATGAGCAGTTCTTC	CATSGTLLAGDWDEQFF
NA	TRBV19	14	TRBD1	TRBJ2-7	TGTGCCAGTAGTATCGCAGGGGGCTATCGGGAGCAGTGCTTC	CASSIAGGYREQCF
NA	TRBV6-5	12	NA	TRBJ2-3	TGTGCCAGCAGTCTTAGCAGGAGGGGACTTCACTTT	CASSLSRRGLHF
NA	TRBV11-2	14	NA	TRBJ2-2	TGTGCCAACAGCTTATATGGCGGGACCGGGGAGCTGTTTTTT	CANSLYGGTGELFF
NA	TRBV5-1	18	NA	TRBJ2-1	TGCGCCAGCAGCTTTAGGTTGGGGACACTAAACTCCTACAATGAGCAGTTCTTC	CASSFRLGTLNSYNEQFF
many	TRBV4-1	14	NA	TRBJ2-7	TGCGCCAGCAGCTTATTGACAGACTCCTACGAGCAGTACTTC	CASSLLTDSYEQYF
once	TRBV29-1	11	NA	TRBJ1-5	TGCAGCGTTGAGTGGGTGGATAAGCAGCATTTT	CSVEWVDKQHF
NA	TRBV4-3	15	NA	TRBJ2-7	TGCGCCAGCATCCAAGATCTGGCGGACGACTACGAGCAGCACTTC	CASIQDLADDYEQHF
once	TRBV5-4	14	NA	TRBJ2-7	TGTGCCAGCAGCTTCCAGTGGGAGCAATACGAGCAGTACTTC	CASSFQWEQYEQYF
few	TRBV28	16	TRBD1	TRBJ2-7	TGTGCCAGCAGTTTTAACAGGGGTACTTCTCCCTACGAGCAGTACTTC	CASSFNRGTSPYEQYF
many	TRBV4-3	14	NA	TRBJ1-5	TGCGCCAGCAGCCAAGATGGAGGAAATCAGCCCCAGCATTTT	CASSQDGGNQPQHF
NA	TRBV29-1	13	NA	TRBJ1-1	TGCAGCGGCGGGGGGCGGGAGAACACTGAAGCTTTCTTT	CSGGGRENTEAFF
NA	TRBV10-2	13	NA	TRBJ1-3	TGCGCCAGCAGTACGATCTCTGGAAACACCATATATTTT	CASSTISGNTIYF
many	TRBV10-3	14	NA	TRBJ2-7	TGTGCCATCAGTGAGCCAAGGCCACTCTACGAGCAGTACTTC	CAISEPRPLYEQYF
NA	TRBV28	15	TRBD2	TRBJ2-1	TGTGCCAGCAGTTCAGCGGGAGATGCCTACAATGAGCAGTTCTTC	CASSSAGDAYNEQFF
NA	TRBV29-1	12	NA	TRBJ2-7	TGCAGCGTTAATGCAATAGGGGGCGAGCAGTACTTC	CSVNAIGGEQYF
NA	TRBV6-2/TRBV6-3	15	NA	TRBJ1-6	TGTGCCAGCAGTTCCGTGGACACCGTAGGTTCACCCCTCCACTTT	CASSSVDTVGSPLHF
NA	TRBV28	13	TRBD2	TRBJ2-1	TGTGCCAGCAGGACTAGCGGGGACAATGAGCAGTTCTTC	CASRTSGDNEQFF
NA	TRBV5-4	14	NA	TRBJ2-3	TGTGCCAGCAGCTTCGAACAGGTCGTAGATACGCAGTATTTT	CASSFEQVVDTQYF
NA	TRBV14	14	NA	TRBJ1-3	TGTGCCAGCAGCCAGTCAGGGTTTGGAAACACCATATATTTT	CASSQSGFGNTIYF
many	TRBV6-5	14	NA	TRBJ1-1	TGTGCCAGCAGTGCTGGGGGGAGGGGCACTGAAGCTTTCTTT	CASSAGGRGTEAFF
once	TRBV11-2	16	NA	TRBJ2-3	TGTGCCAGCAACTTTCAAGTAGCAGGAGGTACAGATACGCAGTATTTT	CASNFQVAGGTDTQYF
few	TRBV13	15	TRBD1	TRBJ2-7	TGTGCCAGCAGCTTAGTCGGGGACAGGGGCTACGAGCAGTACTTC	CASSLVGDRGYEQYF
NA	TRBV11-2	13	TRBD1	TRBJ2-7	TGTGCCAGCAGCCGGGACAGTAGGCACGAGCAGTACTTC	CASSRDSRHEQYF
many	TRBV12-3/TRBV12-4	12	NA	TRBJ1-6	TGTGCCAGCAGTTTCAGGGAACCACCCCTCCACTTT	CASSFREPPLHF
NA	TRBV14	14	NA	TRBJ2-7	TGTGCCAGCAGCCCCCTCGGGGTCCCCTACGAGCAGTACTTC	CASSPLGVPYEQYF
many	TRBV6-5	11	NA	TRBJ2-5	TGTGCCAGCAAGGGGTGGAGAGACCAGTACTTC	CASKGWRDQYF
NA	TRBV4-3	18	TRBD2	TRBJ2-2	TGCGCCAGCAGCCAACCCACTAGCGGGCGAAGAGAAACCGGGGAGCTGTTTTTT	CASSQPTSGRRETGELFF
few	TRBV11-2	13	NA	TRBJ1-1	TGTGCCAGCAGCCTTGGGCCGGGCACTGAAGCTTTCTTT	CASSLGPGTEAFF
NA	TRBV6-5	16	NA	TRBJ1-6	TGTGCCAGCAGTTACTCCTTGGAGGTTTATAATTCACCCCTCCGCTTT	CASSYSLEVYNSPLRF
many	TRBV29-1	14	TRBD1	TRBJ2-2	TGCAGCGTTGAGAGACAGGGACGGGGCGGGGAGCTGTTTTTT	CSVERQGRGGELFF
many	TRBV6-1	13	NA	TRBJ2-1	TGTGCCAGCCTCTTTGGGGCCTTCCGGATGCAGTTCTTC	CASLFGAFRMQFF
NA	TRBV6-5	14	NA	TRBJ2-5	TGTGCCAACAGTTCTACAGCGGGCCAAGGGACCCAGTACTTC	CANSSTAGQGTQYF
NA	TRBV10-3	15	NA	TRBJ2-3	TGTGCCATCAGTCGTACAAGCGGCGGGCCAGATACGCAGTATTTT	CAISRTSGGPDTQYF
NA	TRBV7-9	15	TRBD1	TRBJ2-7	TGTGCCAGCAGCTCCCCGGGACAGGGAGGCCACGAGCAGTGCTTC	CASSSPGQGGHEQCF
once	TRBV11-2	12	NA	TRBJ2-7	TGTGCCAACAGCTTAGGAGGGTACGTGCGGCACTTC	CANSLGGYVRHF
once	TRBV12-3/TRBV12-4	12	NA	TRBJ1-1	TGTGCCAGCAGTTCGGAGAACACTGAAGCCTTCTTT	CASSSENTEAFF
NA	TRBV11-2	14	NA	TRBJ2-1	TGTGCCAGCAGCAAGGGGCAGGAGGGTGATGAGCAGTTCTTC	CASSKGQEGDEQFF
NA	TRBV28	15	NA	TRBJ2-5	TGTGCCAGCACCCCCGGACCAGCGTACCAAGAGACCCAGTACTTC	CASTPGPAYQETQYF